Listed here are 22 T cell receptor beta chains from one sample, sequenced in a study of blood T cell repertoires in COVID-19. The repertoire was sequenced with immunoSEQ multiplex PCR; TCRdb's copy has only in-frame clones and lacks some. The sample carries approximately 120,000 clones, 80% to 90% recorded once. Source material: peripheral blood. Receptors were obtained from an elderly woman with active or convalescent COVID-19.

This chain uses TRBV10-3 with TRBJ2-7; TRBD1 matches at 10 bases. Germline assignment: CDR1 ENHRY and CDR2 SYGVKD. The CDR3 runs 16 residues. The V gene end was trimmed by 3 bases and the J gene end by 2 bases; junction bases not matched to a gene: 7. The CDR3: CAISDPGQGTTYEQYF. The CDR3 DNA follows: TGTGCCATCAGTGACCCGGGACAGGGGACGACCTACGAGCAGTACTTC.

V gene TRBV4-1 combines with J gene TRBJ2-5, with a possible D match to TRBD1 (6 bases). The CDR3 spans 17 residues. The V gene's germline CDR1 is MGHRA and CDR2 YSYEKL. V was clipped by 0 bases and J by 1 base, with 15 bases between them. The CDR3 region has the DNA TGCGCCAGCAGCCAAGAAGGGGGAAAAGCCCTCCAAGAGACCCAGTACTTC. Translating gives CASSQEGGKALQETQYF.

The gene calls are TRBV7-3 and TRBJ2-1; 7 bases map to TRBD2. This CDR3 spans 18 amino acids. The V and J ends lost 2 bases and 0 bases, in that order; junction bases with no gene match: 10. CDR1 is SGHTA, CDR2 FQGTGA, per germline. The CDR3 loop is CASSLSQLASGSYNEQFF. DNA of the CDR3: TGTGCCAGCAGCTTATCCCAACTCGCTAGCGGCTCCTACAATGAGCAGTTCTTC.

The chain is built from TRBV29-1 and TRBJ2-1, with D perhaps matching TRBD2 (6 bases). The CDR3 consists of 14 residues. Trimming left V 1 base short and J 1 base short, with 8 bases between. Looked up from germline, CDR1 is SQVTM and CDR2 is ANQGSEA. CDR3 amino acids: CSVEGGKSYNEQFF. CDR3 bases: TGCAGCGTTGAAGGCGGGAAATCCTACAATGAGCAGTTCTTC.

This sequence joins TRBV5-1 and TRBJ1-2; D may be TRBD1 (6 bases). Germline values: CDR1 SGHRS, CDR2 YFSETQ. The CDR3 runs to 15 residues. V lost 0 bases and J lost 2, with 11 bases in between. The CDR3, as DNA: TGCGCCAGCAGCTTGGACTACAGGGTGAACTATGGCTACACCTTC. As protein: CASSLDYRVNYGYTF.

The chain couples TRBV15 to TRBJ1-5; D not certain. Between the trimmed V and J ends, which lost 6 bases and 0 bases, there was a span of 9 bases. The CDR3 consists of 14 residues. Germline V gene lookup returns CDR1 LNHNV and CDR2 YYDKDF (reference sequence). In DNA form, the CDR3 reads TGTGCCACCAGGAGCGGAAATAGCAATCAGCCCCAGCATTTT. Residues: CATRSGNSNQPQHF.

The chain joins TRBV19 to TRBJ2-7; D tentatively reads TRBD1 or TRBD2 (9 bases each). There are 19 residues in the CDR3. Germline CDR1 reads LNHDA; CDR2 reads SQIVND (reference sequence). V dropped 5 bases and J dropped 2 bases, with 28 bases sitting between them. CDR3 DNA sequence: TGTGCCAGTAGTCCGGCCGACAGGGGGAAAGCGGGGGGACCCTACGAGCAGTACTTC. Its protein is CASSPADRGKAGGPYEQYF.

The chain links TRBV19 to TRBJ1-3, with 8 bases identical to TRBD1. The CDR3 totals 14 residues. The trim removed 7 bases at V and 0 bases at J, leaving 2 bases unmatched. CDR1 is LNHDA and CDR2 is SQIVND in the germline V gene (reference sequence). In nucleotides, the CDR3 is TGTGCCAGTATGCAGGGGGCCTCTGGAAACACCATATATTTT. It encodes CASMQGASGNTIYF.

The chain recombines TRBV5-6 with TRBJ2-5; TRBD1 aligns across 11 bases. V was pared by 3 bases and J by 5 bases, with 3 bases of the junction left unmatched. Germline assignment: CDR1 SGHDT and CDR2 YYEEEE. The CDR3 consists of 14 residues. CDR3 nucleotide sequence: TGTGCCAGCAGCTCGGACAGGGGGCGTGAGACCCAGTACTTC. Amino acid sequence: CASSSDRGRETQYF.

The V gene is TRBV9, the J gene TRBJ2-5; 16 bases map to TRBD2. The CDR3 sequence is 18 residues long. The junction had 10 bases not matched to a gene; V was cut back by 4 bases and J by 4 bases. Germline CDR1 reads SGDLS; CDR2 reads YYNGEE. In DNA, the CDR3 is TGTGCCAGCAGCCCAGGGACTAGCGGGAGGGCCAGGCGAGAGACCCAGTACTTC. This gives the protein CASSPGTSGRARRETQYF.

The rearrangement joins TRBV28 to TRBJ1-4; 8 nucleotides line up with TRBD1. The CDR3 has 15 residues. Trimming at V came to 8 bases and at J to 8 bases, leaving 13 bases not matched to a gene. The germline V gene encodes CDR1 MDHEN and CDR2 SYDVKM. CDR3 DNA: TGTGCCAGCCTTCAAGGTGGCCAGGGGGCGGAAAAACTGTTTTTT. This codes for CASLQGGQGAEKLFF.

The chain links TRBV7-8 to TRBJ2-1; possible D gene TRBD2, 5 bases. CDR1 is SGHVS, CDR2 FQNEAQ, per germline. Trimming cost V 5 bases and J 4 bases, with 15 bases left between them. This CDR3 has 15 amino acids. The CDR3 coding sequence is TGTGCCAGCAGCCCCAGGATCTCGGGGTACAATGAGCAGTTCTTC. Its translation is CASSPRISGYNEQFF.

This rearrangement joins TRBV2 to TRBJ1-1; D may be TRBD1 (6 bases). CDR3 length equals 16 residues. Germline V gene sequence: CDR1 SNHLY, CDR2 FYNNEI. V dropped 1 base and J dropped 10 bases, with 22 bases sitting between them. The CDR3 coding sequence is TGTGCCAGCAGTGAAGGGGGACTACACAGGGCGCGGGGAGCTTTCTTT. Translation: CASSEGGLHRARGAFF.

The J gene is TRBJ1-1, the V gene TRBV5-1; D gene ambiguous. The CDR3 consists of 16 residues. Trimming left V 0 bases short and J 0 bases short, with 12 bases between. CDR1 is SGHRS and CDR2 is YFSETQ in the germline V gene. CDR3 amino acids: CASSLASGLMNTEAFF. DNA for the CDR3: TGCGCCAGCAGCTTGGCGTCAGGTCTCATGAACACTGAAGCTTTCTTT.

The chain couples TRBV27 to TRBJ1-5, with TRBD1 as a possible D gene (6 bases). This CDR3 region has 15 residues. The V and J ends lost 4 bases and 4 bases respectively, with 14 bases between them. Germline CDR1 MNHEY, CDR2 SMNVEV (reference sequence). CDR3 sequence reads: CASSYQDRRNQPQHF. CDR3 DNA: TGTGCCAGCAGTTACCAGGACAGAAGAAATCAGCCCCAGCATTTT.

This chain connects TRBV27 to TRBJ2-1; D gene ambiguous. The ends were cut back, 3 bases at V and 0 bases at J, with 9 bases in the middle. Per the germline V gene, CDR1 is MNHEY and CDR2 is SMNVEV (reference sequence). CDR3 length: 15 residues. CDR3 loop: CASSFRVNSYNEQFF. The DNA for the CDR3 is TGTGCCAGCAGTTTCCGGGTCAACTCCTACAATGAGCAGTTCTTC.

The rearrangement joins TRBV19 to TRBJ2-3, with no clear D. The ends were cut back, 1 base at V and 1 base at J, with 12 bases in the middle. CDR3 size: 16 residues. The germline gives CDR1 LNHDA, CDR2 SQIVND (reference sequence). The CDR3 nucleotides are TGTGCCAGTAGTATAGGACAACCTATACGCACAGATACGCAGTATTTT. Translated, it gives CASSIGQPIRTDTQYF.

The CDR3, as DNA: TGTGCCAGCAGTTCAACGAGGAGGTACGAGCAGTACTTC. As protein: CASSSTRRYEQYF. This sequence joins TRBV12-3 or TRBV12-4 and TRBJ2-7, with D possibly TRBD2 on 5 matching bases. The germline V and J ends were trimmed by 4 bases and 4 bases, with 11 bases remaining between them. This CDR3 has 13 residues.

The J gene is TRBJ1-2, the V gene TRBV19, with 7 bases aligning to TRBD1. Trimming removed 10 bases from V and 6 bases from J; junction bases left unmatched: 11. The CDR3 loop spans 13 amino acids. Germline V lookup: CDR1 LNHDA, CDR2 SQIVND (reference sequence). In DNA, the CDR3 is TGTGCCAACTACCCGGGACAGACCCATGGCTACACCTTC. It encodes CANYPGQTHGYTF.

This clone was recorded a few times. The chain uses TRBV14 and TRBJ1-1; the D gene is possibly TRBD1 (6 bases). V shed 3 bases and J shed 4 bases, with 15 bases lying between them. Germline CDR1 reads SGHDN; CDR2 reads FVKESK. This CDR3 has 15 residues. CDR3 amino acids: CASSHDTRGGTEAFF. Here the CDR3 DNA reads TGTGCCAGCAGCCATGATACCAGGGGCGGCACTGAAGCTTTCTTT.

The J gene is TRBJ1-1, the V gene TRBV6-5, with D perhaps TRBD1 (5 bases). This CDR3 is 15 amino acids long. Germline V gene sequence: CDR1 MNHEY, CDR2 SVGAGI. V shed 0 bases and J shed 7 bases, with 15 bases lying between them. This CDR3 reads CASSYSEQGGGEAFF. In DNA form, the CDR3 reads TGTGCCAGCAGTTACTCCGAGCAGGGTGGTGGTGAAGCTTTCTTT.

This clone was detected only once. The CDR3 sequence: CASRRAGEDTQYF. The DNA of the CDR3 is TGTGCCAGCAGACGCGCGGGAGAAGATACGCAGTATTTT. V gene TRBV5-8 combines with J gene TRBJ2-3; 7 bases align to TRBD2. Per germline, CDR1 SGHTS and CDR2 YDEGEE. V shed 5 bases and J 5 bases; nucleotides not matched to a gene: 5. The CDR3 sequence is 13 residues long.